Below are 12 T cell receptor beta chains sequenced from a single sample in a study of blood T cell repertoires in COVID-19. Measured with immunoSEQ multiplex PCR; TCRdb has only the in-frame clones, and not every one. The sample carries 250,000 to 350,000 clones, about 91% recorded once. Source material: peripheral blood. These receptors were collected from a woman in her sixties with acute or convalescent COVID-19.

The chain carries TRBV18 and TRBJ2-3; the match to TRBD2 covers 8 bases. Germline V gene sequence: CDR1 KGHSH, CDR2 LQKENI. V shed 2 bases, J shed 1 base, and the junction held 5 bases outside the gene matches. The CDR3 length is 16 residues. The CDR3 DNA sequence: TGTGCCAGCTCACCAAGGCCGACTAGCGGCACAGATACGCAGTATTTT. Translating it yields CASSPRPTSGTDTQYF.

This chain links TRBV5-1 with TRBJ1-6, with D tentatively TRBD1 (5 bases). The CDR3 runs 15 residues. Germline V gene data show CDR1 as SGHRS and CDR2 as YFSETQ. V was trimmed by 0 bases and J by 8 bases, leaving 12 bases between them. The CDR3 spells CASSLEWGIDSPLHF. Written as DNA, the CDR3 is TGCGCCAGCAGCTTGGAATGGGGCATTGATTCACCCCTCCACTTT. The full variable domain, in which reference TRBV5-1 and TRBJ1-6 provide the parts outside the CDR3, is KAGVTQTPRYLIKTRGQQVTLSCSPISGHRSVSWYQQTPGQGLQFLFEYFSETQRNKGNFPGRFSGRQFSNSRSEMNVSTLELGDSALYLCASSLEWGIDSPLHFGNGTRLTVT.

CDR3 nucleotides: TGTGCCAGTAGTATTCCCCAGGGCTCCACTGAAGCTTTCTTT. This codes for CASSIPQGSTEAFF. The V gene is TRBV19, the J gene TRBJ1-1, with TRBD1 as a possible D gene (5 bases). Germline values: CDR1 LNHDA, CDR2 SQIVND (reference sequence). CDR3 length: 14 residues. Trimming pared 3 bases from V and 4 bases from J, leaving 12 bases between.

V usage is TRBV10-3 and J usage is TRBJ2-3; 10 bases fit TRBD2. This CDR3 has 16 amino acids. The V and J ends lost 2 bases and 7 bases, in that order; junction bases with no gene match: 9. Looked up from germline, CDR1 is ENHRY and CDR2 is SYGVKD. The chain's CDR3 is CAISEASGGVVNTQYF. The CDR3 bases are TGTGCCATCAGTGAGGCTAGCGGGGGCGTTGTAAATACGCAGTATTTT.

The CDR3 DNA reads as TGCAGCGTTAGGGACAGGGGCTCCTACAATGAGCAGTTCTTC. Translating gives CSVRDRGSYNEQFF. V usage is TRBV29-1 and J usage is TRBJ2-1; 10 bases are shared with TRBD1. CDR3 size: 14 residues. Germline values: CDR1 SQVTM, CDR2 ANQGSEA. V was pared by 5 bases and J by 0 bases, with 1 base of the junction left unmatched.

This chain's CDR3 is CASSHPWPGFYGYTF. The CDR3 DNA sequence: TGTGCCAGCAGTCACCCGTGGCCAGGTTTCTATGGCTACACCTTC. V gene TRBV28 combines with J gene TRBJ1-2; no clear D. V was cut by 5 bases and J by 4 bases, with 17 bases left in between. Germline V gives CDR1 MDHEN, CDR2 SYDVKM. This CDR3 is built from 15 residues.

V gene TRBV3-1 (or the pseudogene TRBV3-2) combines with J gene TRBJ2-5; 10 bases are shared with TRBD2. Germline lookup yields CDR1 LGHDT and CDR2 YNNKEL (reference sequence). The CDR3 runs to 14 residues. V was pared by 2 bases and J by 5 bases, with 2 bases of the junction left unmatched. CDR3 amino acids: CASSQLAGVETQYF. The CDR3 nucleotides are TGTGCCAGCAGCCAACTAGCGGGAGTGGAGACCCAGTACTTC.

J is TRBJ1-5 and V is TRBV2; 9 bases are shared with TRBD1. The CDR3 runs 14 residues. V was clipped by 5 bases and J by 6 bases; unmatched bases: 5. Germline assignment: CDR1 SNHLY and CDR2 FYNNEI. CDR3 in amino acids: CASSSRTGVQPQHF. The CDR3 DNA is TGTGCCAGCAGTTCACGGACAGGGGTTCAGCCCCAGCATTTT.

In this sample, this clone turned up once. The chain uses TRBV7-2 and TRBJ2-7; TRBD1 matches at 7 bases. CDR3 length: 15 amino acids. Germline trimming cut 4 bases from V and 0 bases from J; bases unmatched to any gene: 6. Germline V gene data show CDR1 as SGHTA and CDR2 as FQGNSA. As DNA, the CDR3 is TGTGCCAGCAGCTCCAGACAGGGTTTCTCCTACGAGCAGTACTTC. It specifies CASSSRQGFSYEQYF.

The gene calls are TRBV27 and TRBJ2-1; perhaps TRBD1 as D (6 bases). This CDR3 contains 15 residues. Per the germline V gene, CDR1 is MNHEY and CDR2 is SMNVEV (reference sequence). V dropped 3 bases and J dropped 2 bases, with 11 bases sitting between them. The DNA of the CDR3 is TGTGCCAGCAGTTTGAAGGACAGACCCTACAATGAGCAGTTCTTC. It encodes CASSLKDRPYNEQFF.

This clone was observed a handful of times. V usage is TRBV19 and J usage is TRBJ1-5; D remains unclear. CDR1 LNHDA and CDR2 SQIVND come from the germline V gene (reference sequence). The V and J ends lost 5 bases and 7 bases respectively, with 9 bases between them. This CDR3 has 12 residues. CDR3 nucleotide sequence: TGTGCCAGTAGTTTTGACATCCAGCCCCAGCATTTT. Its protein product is CASSFDIQPQHF.

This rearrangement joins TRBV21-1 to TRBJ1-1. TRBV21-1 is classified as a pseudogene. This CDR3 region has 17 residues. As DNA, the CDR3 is TGTGCCAGCAGCAAAGCGAGTGAGGGAGGTAGGAACACTGAAGCTTTCTTT. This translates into CASSKASEGGRNTEAFF.